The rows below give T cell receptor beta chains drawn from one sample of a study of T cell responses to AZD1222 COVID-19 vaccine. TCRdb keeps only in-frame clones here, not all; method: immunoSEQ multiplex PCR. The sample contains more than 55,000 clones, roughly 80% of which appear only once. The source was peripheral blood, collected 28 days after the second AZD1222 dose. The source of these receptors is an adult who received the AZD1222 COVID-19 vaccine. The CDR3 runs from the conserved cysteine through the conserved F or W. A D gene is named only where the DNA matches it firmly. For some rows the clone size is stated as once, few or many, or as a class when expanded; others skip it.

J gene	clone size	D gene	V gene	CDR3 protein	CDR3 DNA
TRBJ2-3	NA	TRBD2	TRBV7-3	CASSFRGGLDTQYF	TGTGCCAGCAGCTTCCGGGGGGGCTTGGATACGCAGTATTTT
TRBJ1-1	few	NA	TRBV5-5	CASSWSTGGITEAFF	TGTGCCAGCAGCTGGTCGACAGGAGGGATCACTGAAGCTTTCTTT
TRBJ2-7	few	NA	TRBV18	CASSPDSYEQYF	TGTGCCAGCTCACCAGACTCCTACGAGCAGTACTTC
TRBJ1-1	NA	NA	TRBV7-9	CASSQHLQNTEAFF	TGTGCCAGCAGCCAACACTTACAGAACACTGAAGCTTTCTTT
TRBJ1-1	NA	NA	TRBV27	CASRGTTMNTEAFF	TGTGCCAGCAGGGGAACTACGATGAACACTGAAGCTTTCTTT
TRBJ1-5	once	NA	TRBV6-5	CASGRGGDQPQHF	TGTGCCAGCGGCCGAGGGGGGGATCAGCCCCAGCATTTT
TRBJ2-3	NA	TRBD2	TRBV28	CASSVGWRGKGTQYF	TGTGCCAGCAGTGTAGGTTGGCGGGGGAAGGGTACGCAGTATTTT
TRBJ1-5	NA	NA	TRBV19	CASIERGDSNQPQHF	TGTGCCAGTATCGAAAGGGGGGATAGCAATCAGCCCCAGCATTTT
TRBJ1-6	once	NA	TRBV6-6	CASSSTGPNSPLHF	TGTGCCAGCAGCTCTACAGGGCCGAATTCACCCCTCCACTTT
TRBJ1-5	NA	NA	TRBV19	CASRLQVDQPQHF	TGTGCCAGTAGATTGCAGGTCGATCAGCCCCAGCATTTT
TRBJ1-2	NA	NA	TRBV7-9	CASSPDTSVPPYGYTF	TGTGCCAGCAGCCCCGACACCTCGGTACCTCCCTATGGCTACACCTTC
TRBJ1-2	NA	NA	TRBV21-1	CASTGYTGLGYTF	TGTGCCAGCACCGGATATACAGGGTTAGGCTACACCTTC
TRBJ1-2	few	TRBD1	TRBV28	CASSLSGTGDRYTF	TGTGCCAGCAGTTTGAGCGGGACAGGGGATCGCTACACCTTC
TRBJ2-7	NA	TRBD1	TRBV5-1	CASSLSGTGPYEQYF	TGCGCCAGCAGCCTCTCCGGGACAGGGCCCTACGAGCAGTACTTC
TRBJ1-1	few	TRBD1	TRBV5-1	CASRDREITEAFF	TGCGCCAGCAGGGACAGGGAGATTACTGAAGCTTTCTTT